Each of the 11 T cell receptor beta chains below was sequenced from the same sample in a study of blood T cell repertoires in COVID-19. Clones were read by immunoSEQ multiplex PCR, and TCRdb kept only the in-frame ones, dropping some. In the table there are a few hundred thousand clones, roughly 90% of which are singletons. The sequenced material came from peripheral blood. The receptor set was obtained from a woman aged 25-40 years with COVID-19, enrolled during active disease.

The chain has TRBV9 and TRBJ2-3; 8 nucleotides align to TRBD2. The V and J ends lost 2 bases and 6 bases, in that order; junction bases with no gene match: 11. Germline CDR1 reads SGDLS; CDR2 reads YYNGEE. The CDR3 spans 16 residues. CDR3 in DNA: TGTGCCAGCAGCGTGGGGCTAAGCGGGGGACACGATACGCAGTATTTT. This gives the protein CASSVGLSGGHDTQYF.

The chain links TRBV27 to TRBJ1-2; 7 bases line up with TRBD1. This CDR3 contains 15 residues. Germline V lookup: CDR1 MNHEY, CDR2 SMNVEV (reference sequence). The V and J ends lost 6 bases and 1 base, in that order; junction bases with no gene match: 8. CDR3 sequence: CASRETGLGNYGYTF. Written as DNA, the CDR3 is TGTGCCAGCAGGGAGACAGGGTTGGGTAACTATGGCTACACCTTC.

V is TRBV14 and J is TRBJ1-1; D is uncertain. Germline-derived CDR1 and CDR2 are SGHDN and FVKESK. V lost 4 bases to trimming and J lost 11 bases, with 23 bases between them. The CDR3 is 15 amino acids. The CDR3 coding sequence is TGTGCCAGCAGCCCGAACCTCGGACGGCGGGAGGAGGCTTTCTTT. It specifies CASSPNLGRREEAFF. Full variable domain (missing parts from reference TRBV14 and TRBJ1-1): EAGVTQFPSHSVIEKGQTVTLRCDPISGHDNLYWYRRVMGKEIKFLLHFVKESKQDESGMPNNRFLAERTGGTYSTLKVQPAELEDSGVYFCASSPNLGRREEAFFGQGTRLTVV.

This chain connects TRBV10-1 to TRBJ2-1; D gene ambiguous. V gave up 8 bases and J gave up 0 bases, with 11 bases separating them. The germline gives CDR1 WNHNN, CDR2 SYGVQD (reference sequence). The CDR3 is made up of 14 amino acids. CDR3 coding DNA: TGCGCCAGCGCCGACTCCAGCTCCTACAATGAGCAGTTCTTC. Amino acids: CASADSSSYNEQFF.

This clone was detected once. V and J are TRBV12-5 and TRBJ2-1, with D maybe TRBD2 (7 bases). V lost 7 bases, J lost 7 bases, and 11 bases lay in between. From germline, CDR1 is LGHNT and CDR2 FRNRAP. This CDR3 comprises 12 residues. CDR3 in amino acids: CASVEGGNEQFF. As DNA, the CDR3 is TGTGCTAGTGTAGAGGGGGGGAATGAGCAGTTCTTC.

This chain links TRBV23-1 with TRBJ2-2; D perhaps matches TRBD2 (6 bases). TRBV23-1 is annotated as an ORF whose role is uncertain. The V and J ends lost 3 bases and 2 bases respectively, with 10 bases between them. CDR3 length: 15 amino acids. CDR3 protein: CASSHWGLNTGELFF. The CDR3 bases are TGCGCCAGCAGTCATTGGGGACTTAACACCGGGGAGCTGTTTTTT.

Many counts were recorded for this clone. The genes are TRBV30 and TRBJ1-4, with a possible D match to TRBD1 (5 bases). The germline CDR1 and CDR2 sequences are GTSNPN and SVGIG (reference sequence). The CDR3 loop spans 14 amino acids. V was cut by 2 bases and J by 7 bases, with 14 bases left in between. The CDR3, as DNA: TGTGCCTGGAGTATTGGGGCACCTGGTGAAAAACTGTTTTTT. Translating it yields CAWSIGAPGEKLFF. Full variable domain (rest looked up from reference TRBV30 and TRBJ1-4): SQTIHQWPATLVQPVGSPLSLECTVEGTSNPNLYWYRQAAGRGLQLLFYSVGIGQISSEVPQNLSASRPQDRQFILSSKKLLLSDSGFYLCAWSIGAPGEKLFFGSGTQLSVL.

The rearrangement links TRBV28 to TRBJ1-2, with 12 nucleotides matching TRBD1. Germline V CDR1 and CDR2: MDHEN, SYDVKM. The CDR3 is made up of 16 amino acids. V shed 2 bases, J shed 2 bases, and the junction held 3 bases outside the gene matches. CDR3 nucleotides: TGTGCCAGCAGTTTAGGCGGGACAGGGGGCAACTATGGCTACACCTTC. Its protein is CASSLGGTGGNYGYTF.

V usage is TRBV19 and J usage is TRBJ2-2; the match to TRBD1 covers 7 bases. Germline CDR1 LNHDA, CDR2 SQIVND (reference sequence). The CDR3 is 15 residues long. J lost 4 bases, V lost 4 bases, and 6 bases had no gene match. CDR3 sequence reads: CASSTDRLTTGELFF. CDR3 DNA: TGTGCCAGTAGTACGGACAGGCTAACCACCGGGGAGCTGTTTTTT.

V and J are TRBV25-1 and TRBJ2-1; 12 nucleotides line up with TRBD2. With 3 bases clipped from V and 4 bases from J, the junction kept 7 bases outside the gene matches. Germline V lookup: CDR1 MGHDK, CDR2 SYGVNS. The CDR3 extends over 17 amino acids. CDR3 sequence: CASSDLAGGPVYNEQFF. CDR3 coding DNA: TGTGCCAGCAGTGACCTAGCGGGAGGGCCGGTTTACAATGAGCAGTTCTTC.

The rearrangement links TRBV18 to TRBJ2-1, with 11 bases lining up with TRBD2. The germline V gene has CDR1 KGHSH and CDR2 LQKENI. The CDR3 loop spans 14 amino acids. V shed 3 bases and J 8 bases; nucleotides not matched to a gene: 3. DNA for the CDR3: TGTGCCAGCTCACCCGGACTAGCGGGCGATGAGCAGTTCTTC. Its protein is CASSPGLAGDEQFF.